This T cell receptor (beta chain) was sequenced in a study of blood T cells in healthy people across ages. General observations from the study: Per million T cells, TCR beta diversity dropped about linearly as age rose.

This clonotype showed up many times. The antigen is not known. Per sample, no less than 5.5 micrograms of total RNA were extracted. The CDR3 runs to 12 residues. Germline V lookup: CDR1 PRHDT, CDR2 FYEKMQ (reference sequence). V lost 5 bases and J lost 1, with 5 bases in between. Combining a sample-barcoded 5' primer with a J-beta primer mix, a second PCR ran for 7 to 11 cycles. Each CDR3 protein is one row after TCRdb ran MiXCR on the 5' RACE reads. The table includes about 930,000 distinct CDR3 sequences, about 27% detected once. These data are also associated with another study on T cells of mothers and their children.

The rearrangement joins TRBV13 to TRBJ2-5, with unresolved D. Sequenced input: blood. This receptor was obtained from a woman in her forties in good health. CDR3 in amino acids: CASSVAQETQYF. For the CDR3, the DNA is TGTGCCAGCAGCGTGGCCCAAGAGACCCAGTACTTC.